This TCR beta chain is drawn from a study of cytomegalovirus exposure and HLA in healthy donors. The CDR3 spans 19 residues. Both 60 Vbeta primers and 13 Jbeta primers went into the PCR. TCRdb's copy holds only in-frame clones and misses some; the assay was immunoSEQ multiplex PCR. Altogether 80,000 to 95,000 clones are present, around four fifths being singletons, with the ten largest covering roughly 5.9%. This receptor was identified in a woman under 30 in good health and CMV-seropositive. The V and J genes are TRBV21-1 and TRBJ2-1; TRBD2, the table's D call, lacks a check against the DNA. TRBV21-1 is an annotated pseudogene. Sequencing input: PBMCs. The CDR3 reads CASSKRTWTSGATYNEQFF. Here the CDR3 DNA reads TGTGCCAGCAGCAAACGAACGTGGACTAGCGGAGCCACCTACAATGAGCAGTTCTTC.